One and the same sample provided the 20 T cell receptor beta chains below, sequenced in a study of cytomegalovirus exposure and HLA in healthy donors. The study ran its PCR with 60 Vbeta and 13 Jbeta primers. Here immunoSEQ multiplex PCR was the method, and the copy in TCRdb shows in-frame clones only, minus some. The sample includes about 160,000 clones, roughly 85% of them seen just once. The sequenced material came from PBMCs. These TCRs come from a woman between 45 and 60 years old in good health and CMV-seropositive.

The gene calls are TRBV19 and TRBJ2-5; 11 bases align to TRBD1. The end of the DNA fits TRBJ2-7 better, so the J call may be wrong. Germline values: CDR1 LNHDA, CDR2 SQIVND (reference sequence). The CDR3 has 15 amino acids. CDR3 bases: TGTGCCAGTAGTAGCCCCGGGACAGGGGGCTACGAGCAGTACTTC. As protein: CASSSPGTGGYEQYF.

The chain combines TRBV28 with TRBJ2-7; D uncertain. This CDR3 has 13 amino acids. Trimming took off 7 bases at V and 0 bases at J, with 10 bases between the two ends. Germline V CDR1 and CDR2: MDHEN, SYDVKM. CDR3: CASKSANSYEQYF. CDR3 DNA sequence: TGTGCCAGCAAGTCCGCGAACTCCTACGAGCAGTACTTC. Using reference TRBV28 and TRBJ2-7 for the parts outside the CDR3, the full variable domain is DVKVTQSSRYLVKRTGEKVFLECVQDMDHENMFWYRQDPGLGLRLIYFSYDVKMKEKGDIPEGYSVSREKKERFSLILESASTNQTSMYLCASKSANSYEQYFGPGTRLTVT.

In its sample, this clone was seen once. The CDR3, as DNA: TGTGCCAGCACCTCAGAGTCCGGGGAGAACACTGAAGCTTTCTTT. This sequence encodes CASTSESGENTEAFF. The gene calls are TRBV2 and TRBJ1-1; D gene uncertain. Trimming pared 7 bases from V and 1 base from J, leaving 16 bases between. CDR3 size: 15 residues. The V gene's germline CDR1 is SNHLY and CDR2 FYNNEI.

J is TRBJ1-4 and V is TRBV27; D possibly corresponds to TRBD1 (5 bases). The CDR3 contains 12 residues. Trimming removed 5 bases at V and 7 bases at J, with 8 bases between. Germline V CDR1 and CDR2: MNHEY, SMNVEV (reference sequence). CDR3 coding DNA: TGTGCCAGCAGTCGTCAGGGTGAAAAACTGTTTTTT. It specifies CASSRQGEKLFF.

The J gene is TRBJ2-1, the V gene TRBV20-1; D perhaps matches TRBD1 (5 bases). Deletions cut 5 bases from V and 10 bases from J, with 9 bases between. Looked up from germline, CDR1 is DFQATT and CDR2 is SNEGSKA (reference sequence). This CDR3 has 10 amino acids. The CDR3 region is CSAENREQFF. The CDR3 DNA reads as TGCAGTGCTGAAAACAGGGAGCAGTTCTTC.

This clone was counted between two and nine times. Within the sample, other DNA sequences also encode this same CDR3. V and J are TRBV28 and TRBJ1-5; TRBD1 matches at 7 bases. Germline V gene data show CDR1 as MDHEN and CDR2 as SYDVKM. Trimming removed 6 bases from V and 3 bases from J; junction bases left unmatched: 5. There are 14 residues in the CDR3. CDR3 nucleotide sequence: TGTGCCAGCAGCCCAGACAGGGACAATCAGCCCCAGCATTTT. Translating it yields CASSPDRDNQPQHF.

In this sample, this clone turned up a few times. This rearrangement joins TRBV7-2 to TRBJ2-5; a weak D match, TRBD2 (6 bases). Germline assignment: CDR1 SGHTA and CDR2 FQGNSA. Trimming took off 2 bases at V and 4 bases at J, with 11 bases between the two ends. The CDR3 extends over 14 amino acids. The CDR3 here is CASSLMLGGETQYF. The DNA of the CDR3 is TGTGCCAGCAGCTTAATGTTGGGGGGAGAGACCCAGTACTTC.

The chain recombines TRBV19 with TRBJ1-6, with 9 bases identical to TRBD1. From germline, CDR1 is LNHDA and CDR2 SQIVND (reference sequence). With 9 bases clipped from V and 7 bases from J, the junction kept 10 bases outside the gene matches. This CDR3 comprises 15 residues. CDR3 coding DNA: TGTGCCAGCCGAAGGGGGGACAGGGTAAATTCACCCCTCCACTTT. This gives the protein CASRRGDRVNSPLHF.

This clone was counted a few times. The rearrangement joins TRBV21-1 to TRBJ2-7; whether TRBD1, the table's D call, matches the DNA was not checked. TRBV21-1 is noted as a pseudogene. The CDR3 is 19 amino acids. CDR3: CASSKDVKGETGAYYEQYF. In DNA form, the CDR3 reads TGTGCCAGCAGCAAAGACGTGAAAGGGGAGACAGGGGCGTACTACGAGCAGTACTTC.

Ten or more counts support this clone. This rearrangement joins TRBV4-3 to TRBJ1-4; possibly TRBD1 for D (5 bases). V was cut by 0 bases and J by 4 bases, with 12 bases left in between. The CDR3 runs to 16 residues. Germline CDR1 reads LGHNA; CDR2 reads YSLEER. The DNA of the CDR3 is TGCGCCAGCAGCCAAGATCTCGGGGGAATTAATGAAAAACTGTTTTTT. Its translation is CASSQDLGGINEKLFF.

This chain uses TRBV5-1 with TRBJ1-4; 8 bases align to TRBD1. CDR3 size: 13 residues. J lost 8 bases, V lost 4 bases, and 4 bases had no gene match. Per germline, CDR1 SGHRS and CDR2 YFSETQ. The CDR3 is CASSTGTGEKLFF. The CDR3 bases are TGCGCCAGCAGCACCGGGACAGGCGAAAAACTGTTTTTT.

This clone was seen just once. J is TRBJ2-7 and V is TRBV5-4; 10 bases fit TRBD2. Trimming removed 4 bases from V and 1 base from J; junction bases left unmatched: 5. The germline V gene encodes CDR1 SGHNT and CDR2 YYREEE (reference sequence). CDR3 length: 15 amino acids. The CDR3 region has the DNA TGTGCCAGCAGCATCCTACTAGCGGGATCCTACGAGCAGTACTTC. It encodes CASSILLAGSYEQYF.

The chain links TRBV7-2 to TRBJ2-3; 8 positions match TRBD2. V trimming: 8 bases; J trimming: 3 bases; junction bases outside the gene matches: 10. There are 15 residues in the CDR3. Germline lookup yields CDR1 SGHTA and CDR2 FQGNSA. The CDR3 region is CASRAGGGRTDTQYF. In DNA form, the CDR3 reads TGTGCCAGCCGAGCTGGGGGCGGGAGGACAGATACGCAGTATTTT.

The chain carries TRBV11-2 and TRBJ1-4; D remains unclear. The CDR3 contains 13 residues. The germline V gene encodes CDR1 SGHAT and CDR2 FQNNGV. V lost 3 bases to trimming and J lost 8 bases, with 10 bases between them. The CDR3 region has the DNA TGTGCCAGCAGCTTCTCCGTACGGGAAAAACTGTTTTTT. This gives the protein CASSFSVREKLFF.

The chain employs TRBV28 and TRBJ1-1, with D uncertain. The germline V and J ends were trimmed by 8 bases and 1 base, with 20 bases remaining between them. This CDR3 is built from 16 residues. The V gene's germline CDR1 is MDHEN and CDR2 SYDVKM. For the CDR3, the DNA is TGTGCCAGCCTGGTCACGGCGGGAGGCGGGAACACTGAAGCTTTCTTT. Its translation: CASLVTAGGGNTEAFF. The full variable domain, its missing parts supplied by reference TRBV28 and TRBJ1-1, is DVKVTQSSRYLVKRTGEKVFLECVQDMDHENMFWYRQDPGLGLRLIYFSYDVKMKEKGDIPEGYSVSREKKERFSLILESASTNQTSMYLCASLVTAGGGNTEAFFGQGTRLTVV.

The chain couples TRBV5-4 to TRBJ2-5; D is ambiguous. V was trimmed by 5 bases and J by 2 bases, leaving 7 bases between them. The CDR3 runs 12 residues. The germline CDR1 and CDR2 sequences are SGHNT and YYREEE (reference sequence). Here the CDR3 reads CASRLQQETQYF. The CDR3 DNA sequence: TGTGCCAGCAGATTACAGCAAGAGACCCAGTACTTC.

This sequence joins TRBV18 and TRBJ2-5; 7 bases align to TRBD2. CDR3 size: 13 residues. J was trimmed by 11 bases and V by 3 bases; bases with no gene match: 9. Germline assignment: CDR1 KGHSH and CDR2 LQKENI. CDR3 residues: CASSPPGTMEQYF. Here the CDR3 DNA reads TGTGCCAGCTCACCCCCCGGGACTATGGAGCAGTACTTC. Variable domain in full (rest from reference TRBV18 and TRBJ2-5): NAGVMQNPRHLVRRRGQEARLRCSPMKGHSHVYWYRQLPEEGLKFMVYLQKENIIDESGMPKERFSAEFPKEGPSILRIQQVVRGDSAAYFCASSPPGTMEQYFGPGTRLLVL.

The CDR3 region has the DNA TGTGCCAGCAGTCCCCCTGGCCTAGTCTCACAAGAGACCCAGTACTTC. Residues: CASSPPGLVSQETQYF. This chain links TRBV7-2 with TRBJ2-5; no clear D gene. The CDR3 is 16 residues long. Trimming took 6 bases from V and 2 from J, leaving 19 bases between them. Germline V gene data show CDR1 as SGHTA and CDR2 as FQGNSA.

V gene TRBV28 combines with J gene TRBJ2-7, with 7 nucleotides matching TRBD1. Per germline, CDR1 MDHEN and CDR2 SYDVKM. J was trimmed by 4 bases and V by 2 bases; bases with no gene match: 11. The CDR3 extends over 16 amino acids. DNA for the CDR3: TGTGCCAGCAGTTTAGGATTGGGACAGTCCCCTTACGAGCAGTACTTC. It is translated as CASSLGLGQSPYEQYF.

The rearrangement uses TRBV14 and TRBJ2-5; 8 positions match TRBD1. The V segment lost 4 bases and the J segment 5 bases; nucleotides outside the gene matches: 3. The length of the CDR3 is 13 residues. CDR1 is SGHDN and CDR2 is FVKESK in the germline V gene. CDR3 residues: CASSRRDRETQYF. CDR3 DNA sequence: TGTGCCAGCAGCCGTAGGGACAGGGAGACCCAGTACTTC.